This T cell receptor (beta chain) originates from a study of cytomegalovirus exposure and HLA in healthy donors. PCR primers comprised 60 Vbeta and 13 Jbeta primers. The repertoire was sequenced with immunoSEQ multiplex PCR; TCRdb's copy has only in-frame clones and lacks some. The sample lists 150,000 to 160,000 clones, about 70% occurring once. The V end lost 3 bases, the J end lost 4 bases, and 12 bases lay between the germline ends. Looked up from germline, CDR1 is WNHNN and CDR2 is SYGVQD (reference sequence). There are 14 residues in the CDR3. The chain employs TRBV10-1 and TRBJ2-5, with D possibly TRBD1 on 6 matching bases. What was sequenced was PBMCs. This sequence was found in a man aged 18 to 29 in good health and CMV-seronegative. In DNA, the CDR3 is TGCGCCAGCAGTGACCCAGGGGACGGAGAGACCCAGTACTTC. The encoded protein is CASSDPGDGETQYF.